This TCR beta chain comes out of a study of blood T cell repertoires in COVID-19. V lost 1 base and J lost 9, with 14 bases in between. This CDR3 is 14 amino acids long. Germline values: CDR1 SGHDT, CDR2 YYEEEE. TCRdb keeps only in-frame clones here, not all; method: immunoSEQ multiplex PCR. The sample shows 90,000 to 150,000 clones, 65% to 90% of them seen only once. This sequence originates from a man older than 75 with acute or convalescent COVID-19. Sequenced: peripheral blood. The V gene is TRBV5-6, the J gene TRBJ1-5; D possibly corresponds to TRBD1 (6 bases). In DNA form, the CDR3 reads TGTGCCAGCAGCTTGATAGCAGGGGACGGGCCCCAGCATTTT. Translation: CASSLIAGDGPQHF. Complete variable domain (other parts from reference TRBV5-6 and TRBJ1-5): DAGVTQSPTHLIKTRGQQVTLRCSPKSGHDTVSWYQQALGQGPQFIFQYYEEEERQRGNFPDRFSGHQFPNYSSELNVNALLLGDSALYLCASSLIAGDGPQHFGDGTRLSIL.